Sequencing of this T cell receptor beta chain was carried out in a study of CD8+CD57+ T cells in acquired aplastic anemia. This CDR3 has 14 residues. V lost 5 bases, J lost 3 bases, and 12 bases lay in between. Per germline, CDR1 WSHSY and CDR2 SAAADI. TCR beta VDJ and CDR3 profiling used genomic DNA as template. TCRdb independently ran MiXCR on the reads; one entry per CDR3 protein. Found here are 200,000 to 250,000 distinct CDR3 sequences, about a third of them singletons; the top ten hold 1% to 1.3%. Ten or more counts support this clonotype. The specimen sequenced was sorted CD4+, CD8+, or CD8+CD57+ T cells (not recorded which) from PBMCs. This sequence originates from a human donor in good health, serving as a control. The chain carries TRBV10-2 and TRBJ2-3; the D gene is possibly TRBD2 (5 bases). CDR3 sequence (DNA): TGCGCCAGCAGTCGGTGGGAGTTTACAGATACGCAGTATTTT. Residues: CASSRWEFTDTQYF.